The rows below give T cell receptor beta chains drawn from one sample of a study of regulatory T cells in long-lasting Graves disease. TCRdb called the multiplex PCR reads again in MiXCR, with one record for every CDR3 protein. The repertoire holds some 450,000 distinct CDR3 sequences, with 20% to 30% as singletons. The input for sequencing was peripheral blood mononuclear cells (PBMCs), taken when the disease was refractory, from a patient treated with antithyroid drugs. These receptors came from a female donor with Graves disease. CDR3s include the opening cysteine and the closing phenylalanine or tryptophan. D genes are given only for firm matches. Expanded clones are given a class, and other clones once, few, many or no size at all.

D: -
size: few
V: TRBV5-1
length: 16
J: TRBJ1-4
CDR3: CASSSTLGQSNEKLFF
DNA: TGCGCCAGCAGCTCAACTTTAGGACAGTCGAATGAAAAACTGTTTTTT

D: -
size: -
V: TRBV2
length: 13
J: TRBJ1-5
CDR3: CASKAQDNQPQHF
DNA: TGTGCCAGCAAAGCACAGGATAATCAGCCCCAGCATTTT

D: TRBD2
size: few
V: TRBV11-2
length: 17
J: TRBJ2-5
CDR3: CASSLQVLAGRQETQYF
DNA: TGTGCCAGCAGCTTACAGGTTCTAGCGGGTCGTCAAGAGACCCAGTACTTC

D: TRBD1
size: few
V: TRBV3-1
length: 15
J: TRBJ1-1
CDR3: CASSQAGTGGTEAFF
DNA: TGTGCCAGCAGCCAAGCAGGGACAGGGGGAACTGAAGCTTTCTTT

D: TRBD1
size: -
V: TRBV28
length: 15
J: TRBJ2-7
CDR3: CASSFLGQGVYEQYF
DNA: TGTGCCAGCAGTTTTTTGGGACAGGGTGTCTACGAGCAGTACTTC

D: TRBD1
size: -
V: TRBV29-1
length: 15
J: TRBJ1-3
CDR3: CSVSGTESSGNTIYF
DNA: TGCAGCGTTTCCGGGACAGAGAGCTCTGGAAACACCATATATTTT

D: TRBD1
size: few
V: TRBV19
length: 16
J: TRBJ2-7
CDR3: CASSPLGQASLYEQYF
DNA: TGTGCCAGTAGCCCACTCGGACAGGCCAGTTTATACGAGCAGTACTTC

D: -
size: -
V: TRBV5-1
length: 17
J: TRBJ2-6
CDR3: CASTSGAGAAGANVLTF
DNA: TGCGCCAGCACCTCGGGGGCGGGAGCAGCTGGGGCCAACGTCCTGACTTTC

D: -
size: few
V: TRBV2
length: 17
J: TRBJ1-3
CDR3: CASSNTNRRFSGNTIYF
DNA: TGTGCCAGCAGTAATACAAACAGGCGATTCTCTGGAAACACCATATATTTT

D: -
size: -
V: TRBV5-1
length: 16
J: TRBJ2-4
CDR3: CASSSTVILAKNIQYF
DNA: TGCGCCAGCAGCTCGACAGTTATACTAGCCAAAAACATTCAGTACTTC

D: TRBD1
size: few
V: TRBV24-1
length: 17
J: TRBJ2-2
CDR3: CATSDPVGQGNTGELFF
DNA: TGTGCCACCAGTGACCCTGTGGGACAGGGAAACACCGGGGAGCTGTTTTTT

D: -
size: -
V: TRBV6-4
length: 14
J: TRBJ2-2
CDR3: CASSDSSTTGELFF
DNA: TGTGCCAGCAGTGACTCGTCAACTACCGGGGAGCTGTTTTTT

D: -
size: -
V: TRBV5-1
length: 17
J: TRBJ2-2
CDR3: CASSLVAGASNTGELFF
DNA: TGCGCCAGCAGCTTGGTCGCAGGGGCCTCGAACACCGGGGAGCTGTTTTTT